A selection of T cell receptor beta chains follows, all from one sample in a study of blood T cell repertoires in COVID-19. TCRdb keeps only in-frame clones here, not all; method: immunoSEQ multiplex PCR. The sample lists 200,000 to 250,000 clones, 85% to 90% occurring once. The sample taken for sequencing was peripheral blood. All receptors derive from a man aged 50 to 59 with acute or convalescent COVID-19. Both conserved end residues are part of each CDR3. A D gene is named only where the DNA matches it firmly. Rows give clone size only sometimes, using once, few, many, or a class for an expanded clone.

TRBJ1-4 NA NA TRBV18 CASSAGVANEKLFF TGTGCCAGCTCGGCAGGGGTCGCTAATGAAAAACTGTTTTTT
TRBJ1-5 NA NA TRBV19 CASSTGRGRGNQPQHF TGTGCCAGTAGTACGGGGCGAGGCAGGGGAAATCAGCCCCAGCATTTT
TRBJ2-5 NA NA TRBV5-1 CASSPLQGGQETQYF TGCGCCAGCAGCCCATTACAGGGGGGGCAAGAGACCCAGTACTTC
TRBJ1-5 NA NA TRBV6-2/TRBV6-3 CASSSVGRGSNQPQHF TGTGCCAGCAGTTCTGTGGGAAGGGGTAGCAATCAGCCCCAGCATTTT
TRBJ1-1 NA TRBD1 TRBV6-5 CASRTGRRFDTEAFF TGTGCCAGCCGGACAGGGAGAAGGTTTGACACTGAAGCTTTCTTT
TRBJ1-1 NA NA TRBV6-6 CASSYSSGPRGAFF TGTGCCAGCAGTTACTCATCGGGTCCCCGAGGAGCTTTCTTT
TRBJ1-2 NA NA TRBV4-1 CASSQRIGTYGYTF TGCGCCAGCAGCCAAAGGATAGGGACATACGGCTACACCTTC
TRBJ1-1 NA NA TRBV5-6 CASSLAKGRQAEAFF TGTGCCAGCAGCTTGGCCAAGGGTCGACAGGCCGAAGCTTTCTTT
TRBJ2-1 NA TRBD2 TRBV30 CAWSPGTSLREQFF TGTGCCTGGAGTCCCGGGACTAGTCTGAGGGAGCAGTTCTTC
TRBJ1-3 NA NA TRBV10-1 CASSEGPLDSSGNTIYF TGCGCCAGCAGTGAGGGTCCACTGGACAGCTCTGGAAACACCATATATTTT
TRBJ2-6 NA NA TRBV5-1 CASSLPGLSGANVLTF TGCGCCAGCAGCTTGCCAGGCCTCTCTGGGGCCAACGTCCTGACTTTC
TRBJ2-5 NA NA TRBV7-9 CASSLEPGHTQETQYF TGTGCCAGCAGCTTAGAACCGGGACATACGCAAGAGACCCAGTACTTC
TRBJ1-3 NA NA TRBV3-1/TRBV3-2 CASSQIRLRGSGNTIYF TGTGCCAGCAGCCAAATCCGCCTCAGGGGCTCTGGAAACACCATATATTTT
TRBJ1-2 NA TRBD1 TRBV15 CATSSGQGRLYGYTF TGTGCCACCAGCAGCGGACAGGGGAGGCTCTATGGCTACACCTTC
TRBJ2-1 few TRBD1 TRBV7-9 CASSSGDRGLREQFF TGTGCCAGCAGCTCAGGGGACAGGGGCCTTCGGGAGCAGTTCTTC
TRBJ2-1 few TRBD2 TRBV9 CASSAGTTGNNEQFF TGTGCCAGCAGCGCTGGGACTACCGGAAACAATGAGCAGTTCTTC
TRBJ1-1 NA TRBD1 TRBV20-1 CSARTGKFDFF TGCAGTGCTCGGACAGGGAAGTTTGATTTCTTT
TRBJ1-6 once NA TRBV2 CASSVRYARGSRSPLHF TGTGCCAGCAGCGTTCGTTACGCTAGGGGATCTAGATCACCCCTCCACTTT
TRBJ2-3 NA NA TRBV11-3 CASSPGHLSTDTQYF TGTGCCAGCAGCCCCGGACACTTAAGCACAGATACGCAGTATTTT
TRBJ2-7 NA NA TRBV19 CASSMLPGQRSYEQYF TGTGCCAGTAGTATGCTCCCCGGACAGAGATCCTACGAGCAGTACTTC
TRBJ1-5 NA TRBD1 TRBV3-1/TRBV3-2 CASSTGGQQPQHF TGTGCCAGCAGTACAGGGGGCCAACAGCCCCAGCATTTT
TRBJ2-1 NA TRBD2 TRBV19 CASSHFHSSGGPHNEQFF TGTGCCAGTAGTCACTTTCATAGTAGCGGGGGGCCCCACAATGAGCAGTTCTTC
TRBJ1-1 NA NA TRBV5-1 CASSQQGPNTEAFF TGCGCCAGCAGCCAACAGGGCCCCAACACTGAAGCTTTCTTT
TRBJ1-6 once TRBD1 TRBV5-1 CASSLASGQGGNSPLHF TGCGCCAGCAGCTTGGCATCGGGACAGGGAGGGAATTCACCCCTCCACTTT
TRBJ2-7 NA NA TRBV11-3 CASSSRPSREQYF TGTGCCAGCAGCTCCCGTCCCTCGCGAGAGCAGTACTTC
TRBJ2-2 once NA TRBV19 CASVQYNTGELFF TGTGCCAGTGTCCAGTACAACACCGGGGAGCTGTTTTTT
TRBJ1-2 NA NA TRBV29-1 CSVDLYGYTF TGCAGCGTTGATCTCTATGGCTACACCTTC
TRBJ1-2 NA TRBD1 TRBV11-1 CASSSTGDYGYTF TGTGCCAGCAGCTCTACAGGGGACTATGGCTACACCTTC
TRBJ2-1 NA NA TRBV11-2 CASSLDRGDNNEQFF TGTGCCAGCAGCTTAGACAGGGGGGACAACAATGAGCAGTTCTTC
TRBJ1-2 NA NA TRBV13 CASSLGSGGYTF TGTGCCAGCAGCTTGGGGAGTGGTGGCTACACCTTC
TRBJ2-7 NA TRBD2 TRBV27 CASSLRAGGLREQYF TGTGCCAGCAGTTTAAGAGCGGGGGGCCTTCGAGAGCAGTACTTC
TRBJ2-1 NA TRBD2 TRBV19 CASSHGGAVSYNEQFF TGTGCCAGTAGTCACGGGGGGGCGGTATCCTACAATGAGCAGTTCTTC
TRBJ1-2 NA NA TRBV30 CAWSANTF TGTGCCTGGAGTGCCAACACCTTC
TRBJ1-5 NA NA TRBV28 CASSRPNSNQPQHF TGTGCCAGCAGTCGTCCTAATAGCAATCAGCCCCAGCATTTT
TRBJ1-5 few NA TRBV12-3/TRBV12-4 CASSFGNQPQHF TGTGCCAGCAGTTTCGGCAATCAGCCCCAGCATTTT
TRBJ1-1 NA NA TRBV29-1 CSVVKTNTEAFF TGCAGCGTTGTTAAGACTAACACTGAAGCTTTCTTT
TRBJ2-1 NA TRBD2 TRBV18 CASSSPGTRWYNEQFF TGTGCCAGCTCATCTCCCGGGACTAGGTGGTACAATGAGCAGTTCTTC
TRBJ2-1 NA TRBD2 TRBV11-2 CASTRLAVYFTYNEQFF TGTGCCAGCACCCGACTAGCGGTCTATTTCACCTACAATGAGCAGTTCTTC
TRBJ2-3 NA TRBD2 TRBV6-5 CASSRLAGPRDTQYF TGTGCCAGCAGTCGACTAGCGGGGCCTCGCGATACGCAGTATTTT
TRBJ1-3 NA TRBD1 TRBV6-5 CASVQGAYGNTIYF TGTGCCAGCGTCCAGGGGGCTTATGGAAACACCATATATTTT
TRBJ2-7 NA NA TRBV6-5 CASRGDKPPYEQYF TGTGCCAGCAGAGGGGACAAACCCCCCTACGAGCAGTACTTC
TRBJ1-5 NA NA TRBV19 CASSIGGTIANQPQHF TGTGCCAGTAGTATTGGCGGAACTATAGCCAATCAGCCCCAGCATTTT
TRBJ1-2 NA TRBD1 TRBV10-3 CAIRAGQGSSYGYTF TGTGCCATCAGGGCTGGACAGGGATCTTCCTATGGCTACACCTTC
TRBJ2-7 NA NA TRBV7-2 CASSLGQYEQYF TGTGCCAGCAGCTTAGGACAGTACGAGCAGTACTTC
TRBJ1-1 NA NA TRBV11-3 CASSSSRANTEAFF TGTGCCAGCAGCTCCAGCAGGGCGAACACTGAAGCTTTCTTT
TRBJ1-2 NA NA TRBV5-1 CASSLGLLGANYGYTF TGCGCCAGCAGCTTGGGCCTTTTAGGAGCTAACTATGGCTACACCTTC
TRBJ2-7 NA NA TRBV5-4 CASSLATGSEQYF TGTGCCAGCAGCTTGGCCACAGGGTCCGAGCAGTACTTC
TRBJ2-7 NA TRBD2 TRBV27 CASSLRGGLAYEQYF TGTGCCAGCAGTCTTAGGGGGGGACTAGCGTACGAGCAGTACTTC
TRBJ1-1 NA TRBD1 TRBV4-1 CASSRRQGLDTEAFF TGCGCCAGCAGCCGCCGACAGGGTTTGGACACTGAAGCTTTCTTT
TRBJ1-4 NA TRBD1 TRBV2 CASRVGQGRGNEKLFF TGTGCCAGCAGGGTGGGACAGGGGAGGGGGAATGAAAAACTGTTTTTT
TRBJ1-2 NA NA TRBV13 CASSLGGVPLYGYTF TGTGCCAGCAGCTTAGGAGGGGTACCGCTTTATGGCTACACCTTC
TRBJ2-3 NA NA TRBV7-9 CASSIQSTDTQYF TGTGCCAGCAGCATCCAGAGCACAGATACGCAGTATTTT
TRBJ2-5 NA TRBD1 TRBV6-5 CASRWTGRETQYF TGTGCCAGCAGGTGGACAGGGAGGGAGACCCAGTACTTC
TRBJ1-1 NA NA TRBV29-1 CSVLTTNTEAFF TGCAGCGTTCTGACAACTAACACTGAAGCTTTCTTT